What follows is one T cell receptor (beta chain) and its context. What this receptor recognizes is not known. No per-base quality is available; no much larger clone lies one base away. This specimen belongs to a study of T-cell memory formation after mild COVID-19 (dated by TCRdb to the early 2020s). In the study overall: TCR sequence clusters from the two donors were found to be largely donor specific. In a couple of donors, T-cell clones that expanded and contracted after mild COVID-19 were tracked by sequencing TCRalpha and TCRbeta repertoires over time. Two young, previously healthy adult volunteers made up the cohort, one male and one female.

V lost 1 base and J lost 0 bases; the stretch between them is 21 bases long. The germline V gene (reference sequence) supplies CDR1 LGHDT and CDR2 YNNKEL. Counted from cysteine to phenylalanine, this CDR3 has 19 amino acids. The CDR3 DNA has 57 bases and is translated from base 1. The data were produced on an Illumina NovaSeq 6000. TCRalpha and TCRbeta cDNA libraries were constructed by 5'RACE with constant-segment primers, with sample barcodes and unique molecular identifiers being introduced. RNA was extracted from every sample with Trizol reagent. Libraries were amplified in two PCR steps, with a second sample barcode and Illumina TruSeq adapters added in the second step. Libraries were sequenced on an Illumina NovaSeq with 2 x 150 bp paired-end reads. In the authors' own workflow: With migec v1.2.7, reads were demultiplexed and then collapsed into UMI-guided consensus sequences. Using mixcr v2.1.11, UMI consensuses were aligned to TRA and TRB V and J templates and then assembled into clonotypes. A clonotype was counted as expanded or contracted only if both edgeR and NoisET called the change significant, with noise models trained on biological replicates. For edgeR calls, the thresholds were a false discovery rate-adjusted p below 0.01 and a log2 fold-change of 1. PCA with hierarchical clustering of max-normalized trajectories of the 1000 most abundant clonotypes was used as exploratory dynamics analysis. Separately sequenced CD4+ and CD8+ repertoires were used to assign a CD4 or CD8 phenotype to each responding clone. TCRdb applied fastp at Q25 and MiXCR to the public reads, then kept only in-frame beta chains. Rows merge per CDR3 protein into single entries with the most common DNA and genes. These V and J calls are TCRdb output, not the study's own analysis. The sample data list hundreds of thousands of distinct CDR3 sequences, and less than 25% of these were observed just once. 7.5% to 9.5% of the sample is held by the ten biggest clonotypes.

Findings and caveats that apply to the study as a whole: Contracting CD4+ clones turned up mainly in the CM and EM memory subsets, whereas EMRA was where CD8+ clones were enriched. SARS-CoV-2 specificity was not confirmed for the second-wave clones peaking on day 37. The detection of some responding clones in pre-infection memory suggests that pre-existing cross-reactive memory T cells joined the SARS-CoV-2 response. Balanced CD4/CD8 phenotypes were observed for clones contracting from day 15 to 85, whereas a bias towards CD4+ was observed for a second wave of clones expanding from day 15 to 37. The study covered only a couple of mild cases, and larger cohorts including severe cases with pre-infection samples were considered necessary.

Ficoll-Paque density gradient centrifugation was the method used to isolate PBMCs. Input material: PBMCs or a T cell subset sorted from them (not recorded which). This TCR was sampled from an adult woman who had mild COVID-19 (a few samples of this study predate the infection). The sample titles of this study are shuffled in the database, so cell type and time point are left out; the donor was told from shared clones. The chain was built from TRBV3-1 and TRBJ1-2; TRBD1 is a possible D gene, resting on 5 matching bases. The CDR3 region: CASSQGGDLWKYTNYGYTF. The nucleotides are TGTGCCAGCAGCCAAGGCGGGGACCTCTGGAAATACACTAACTATGGCTACACCTTC.